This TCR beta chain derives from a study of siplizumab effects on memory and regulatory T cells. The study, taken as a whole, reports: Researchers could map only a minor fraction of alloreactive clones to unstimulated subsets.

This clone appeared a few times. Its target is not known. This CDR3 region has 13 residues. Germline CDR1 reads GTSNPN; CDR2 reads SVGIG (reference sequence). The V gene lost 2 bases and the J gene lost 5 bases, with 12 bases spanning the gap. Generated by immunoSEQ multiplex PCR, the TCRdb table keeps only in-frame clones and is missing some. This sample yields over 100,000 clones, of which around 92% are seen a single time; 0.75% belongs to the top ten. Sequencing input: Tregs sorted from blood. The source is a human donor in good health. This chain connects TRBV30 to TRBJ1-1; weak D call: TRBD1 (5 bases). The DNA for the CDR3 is TGTGCCTGGAGTTTCGGGGGGAGGACTGAAGCTTTCTTT. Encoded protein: CAWSFGGRTEAFF.